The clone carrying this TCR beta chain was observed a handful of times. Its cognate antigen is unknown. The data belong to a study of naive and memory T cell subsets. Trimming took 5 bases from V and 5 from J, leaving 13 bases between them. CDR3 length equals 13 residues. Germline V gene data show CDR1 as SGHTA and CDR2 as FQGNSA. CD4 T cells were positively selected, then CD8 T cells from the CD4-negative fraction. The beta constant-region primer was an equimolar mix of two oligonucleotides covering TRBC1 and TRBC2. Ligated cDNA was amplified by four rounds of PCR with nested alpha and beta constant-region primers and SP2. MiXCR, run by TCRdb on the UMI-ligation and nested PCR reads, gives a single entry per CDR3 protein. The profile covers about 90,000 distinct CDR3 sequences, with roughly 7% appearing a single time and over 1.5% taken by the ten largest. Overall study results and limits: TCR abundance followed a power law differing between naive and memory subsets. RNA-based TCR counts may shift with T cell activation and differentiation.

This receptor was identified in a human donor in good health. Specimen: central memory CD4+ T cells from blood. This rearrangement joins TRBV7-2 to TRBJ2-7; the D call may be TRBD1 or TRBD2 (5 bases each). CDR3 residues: CASSKGPLNEQYF. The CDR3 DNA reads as TGTGCCAGCAGCAAGGGACCACTTAACGAGCAGTACTTC.